This TCR beta chain was found in a study of shared clonotypes between healthy human individuals. As for the study in general: Every donor yielded three CD4 naive, three CD4 memory, two CD8 naive and one CD8 memory plate.

Profiled with immunoSEQ multiplex PCR; TCRdb holds only in-frame clones, not every one. The table includes 2,500,000 or so clones, 80% to 95% detected once. What was sequenced was naive CD4+ T cells from PBMCs. Subset of the sample: CD45RA+ positively selected. This clonotype was sampled from a man between 18 and 35 years old in good health. Some clones in this sample may be carry-over from other donors' samples.

CDR3 loop: CASSVDVAGETQYF. As DNA, the CDR3 is TGTGCCAGCAGCGTAGATGTAGCGGGAGAGACCCAGTACTTC. The chain recombines TRBV9 with TRBJ2-5; 7 bases align to TRBD2. Germline CDR1 is SGDLS and CDR2 is YYNGEE. The CDR3 spans 14 residues. Losses at the gene ends were 0 bases for V and 4 bases for J; bases not matched to a gene: 3.